This T cell receptor beta chain originates from a study of Ad26.COV2.S vaccination and SARS-CoV-2 variants. Some clones are missing from TCRdb's copy, which holds only in-frame ones; the method was immunoSEQ multiplex PCR. The table shows about 98,000 clones, with roughly 75% occurring only once. As to this clone: What it binds is not known.

Broader study findings: Vaccinees displayed broader spike-specific TCR repertoires than placebo recipients. Spike-specific responses of CD8+ and CD4+ T cells were reported to display substantial breadth after vaccination. Placebo and vaccine recipients had non-spike TCR breadth that was similar.

There are 15 residues in the CDR3. V dropped 7 bases and J dropped 3 bases, with 15 bases sitting between them. Germline CDR1 and CDR2: MDHEN and SYDVKM. The TCR originated in a human donor who had recovered from COVID-19. This chain uses TRBV28 with TRBJ2-2; D is possibly TRBD2 (7 bases). The source material was peripheral blood, sampled after recovery from COVID-19. The CDR3 is CASTSAGADTGELFF. CDR3 bases: TGTGCCAGCACATCTGCGGGGGCCGACACCGGGGAGCTGTTTTTT.